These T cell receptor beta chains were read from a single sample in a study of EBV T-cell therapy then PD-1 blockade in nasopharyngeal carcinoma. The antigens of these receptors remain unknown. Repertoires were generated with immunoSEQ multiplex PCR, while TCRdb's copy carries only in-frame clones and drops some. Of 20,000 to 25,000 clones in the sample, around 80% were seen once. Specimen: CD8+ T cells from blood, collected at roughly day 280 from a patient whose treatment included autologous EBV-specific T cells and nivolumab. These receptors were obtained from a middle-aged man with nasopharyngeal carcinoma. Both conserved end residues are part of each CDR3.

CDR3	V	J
CASSPWDRGGRETQYF	TRBV9	TRBJ2-5
CASSPPTGGNTEAFF	TRBV7-8	TRBJ1-1
CAISEGSRGRSGYTF	TRBV10-3	TRBJ1-2
CASSEDAFGTDTQYF	TRBV7-3	TRBJ2-3
CASSEIELADEQFF	TRBV25-1	TRBJ2-1
CAISRGRGYYNEQFF	TRBV15	TRBJ2-1
CASSRTQGDTEAFF	TRBV6-5	TRBJ1-1
CASSEGTGANEKLFF	TRBV6-4	TRBJ1-4
CASSFVGGSSGNTIYF	TRBV28	TRBJ1-3
CASSHGTARNIQYF	TRBV5-4	TRBJ2-4
CAISDKVVSAKAFF	TRBV10-3	TRBJ1-1
CASSLDSLGQYF	TRBV7-2	TRBJ2-7
CSVPGGGRDYGYTF	TRBV29-1	TRBJ1-2
CASSQDSLGEQFF	TRBV14	TRBJ2-1
CASSLGTGDTDTQYF	TRBV11-1	TRBJ2-3
CASSLGDLSYEQYF	TRBV7-9	TRBJ2-7
CSVVGGDSGYEQYF	TRBV29-1	TRBJ2-7
CASSLERVGVDKNIQYF	TRBV7-9	TRBJ2-4
CASSVVGGDHNEQFF	TRBV9	TRBJ2-1
CASSLGTGKNYGYTF	TRBV3-1/TRBV3-2	TRBJ1-2
CASSLVGRRNEKLFF	TRBV5-5	TRBJ1-4
CASSTALRRGNEQFF	TRBV19	TRBJ2-1
CASSEAASSSSPLHF	TRBV6-1	TRBJ1-6
CASSPGGDYNEQFF	TRBV4-1	TRBJ2-1
CASSPGLGQFGNEQFF	TRBV27	TRBJ2-1
CASSPGGMDTDTQYF	TRBV6-2/TRBV6-3	TRBJ2-3
CSAPDSRNQPQHF	TRBV29-1	TRBJ1-5
CASSYLLHASGSPLHF	TRBV6-5	TRBJ1-6
CASSFVGSVAPSYNEQFF	TRBV6-4	TRBJ2-1
CASSLAGGLLDTQYF	TRBV7-3	TRBJ2-3
CASSQIRDTQYF	TRBV7-8	TRBJ2-3
CASSGNTIYF	TRBV9	TRBJ1-3
CASSSGQGVIHEQYF	TRBV7-9	TRBJ2-7
CASSEDGGAGANVLTF	TRBV6-4	TRBJ2-6
CVSSPLLEQYF	TRBV19	TRBJ2-7
CASSQEDGAGNQPQHF	TRBV4-1	TRBJ1-5
CASRGQGPYEQYF	TRBV6-5	TRBJ2-7
CATRQGAGELFF	TRBV2	TRBJ2-2
CARSHGATSGGAGEQYF	TRBV4-3	TRBJ2-7
CASSFIGGGTEAFF	TRBV5-4	TRBJ1-1
CASSYPRSYGYTF	TRBV6-2/TRBV6-3	TRBJ1-2
CASSPTLSETQYF	TRBV9	TRBJ2-5
CASRGGRYEQYF	TRBV19	TRBJ2-7
CASSPDRAYTEAFF	TRBV5-4	TRBJ1-1
CAISEEVPGTEAFF	TRBV10-3	TRBJ1-1
CATSRGTGGSYEQYF	TRBV15	TRBJ2-7
CASSHGRTEAFF	TRBV4-1	TRBJ1-1
CASNWDRVSNEQFF	TRBV2	TRBJ2-1
CASSPHGRAGSREKLFF	TRBV27	TRBJ1-4
CASTWGDNYGYTF	TRBV5-4	TRBJ1-2
CASSRTGEHTGELFF	TRBV4-1	TRBJ2-2
CASRGDYNSPLHF	TRBV9	TRBJ1-6
CASSLVSESSYNSPLHF	TRBV5-6	TRBJ1-6
CATVGAGEEDTEAFF	TRBV10-2	TRBJ1-1
CASSPPLGPASYNEQFF	TRBV18	TRBJ2-1
CASSLTDLSFEQFF	TRBV7-3	TRBJ2-1
CASSYSRGSNQPQHF	TRBV6-6	TRBJ1-5
CASSLLDIQYF	TRBV28	TRBJ2-4
CASSLAPRQAQETQYF	TRBV7-2	TRBJ2-5